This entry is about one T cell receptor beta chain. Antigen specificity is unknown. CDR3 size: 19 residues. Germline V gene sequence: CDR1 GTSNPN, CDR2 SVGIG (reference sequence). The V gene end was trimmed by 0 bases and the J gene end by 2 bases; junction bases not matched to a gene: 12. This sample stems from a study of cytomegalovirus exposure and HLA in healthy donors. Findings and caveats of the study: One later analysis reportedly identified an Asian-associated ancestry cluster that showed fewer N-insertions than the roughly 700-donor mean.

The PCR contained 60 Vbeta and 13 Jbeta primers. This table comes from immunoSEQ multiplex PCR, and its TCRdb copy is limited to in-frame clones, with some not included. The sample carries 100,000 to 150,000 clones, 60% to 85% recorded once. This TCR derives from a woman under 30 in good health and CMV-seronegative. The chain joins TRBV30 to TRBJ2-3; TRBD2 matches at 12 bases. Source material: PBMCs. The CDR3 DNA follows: TGTGCCTGGAGTGTCACCCGGACTAGCGGGACCGGCCCCACAGATACGCAGTATTTT. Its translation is CAWSVTRTSGTGPTDTQYF.